This entry concerns a single T cell receptor beta chain. The data are from a study of T cell changes during pregnancy in multiple sclerosis. CDR1 SGHTA and CDR2 FQGNSA come from the germline V gene. The ends lost 1 base at V and 0 bases at J; junction bases unmatched: 3. The CDR3 runs to 17 residues. The protocol was immunoSEQ multiplex PCR, while the TCRdb copy is restricted to in-frame clones and leaves out a portion. The table shows about 89,000 clones, with about 93% occurring only once. The chain combines TRBV7-2 with TRBJ2-4; 10 positions agree with TRBD1. The sequence came from a female donor in good health, enrolled as a control in a pregnancy study. This specimen was peripheral blood, taken after pregnancy. The CDR3, as DNA: TGTGCCAGCAGCTTAGGCGGGACAGGGGTAGCCAAAAACATTCAGTACTTC. This encodes CASSLGGTGVAKNIQYF.